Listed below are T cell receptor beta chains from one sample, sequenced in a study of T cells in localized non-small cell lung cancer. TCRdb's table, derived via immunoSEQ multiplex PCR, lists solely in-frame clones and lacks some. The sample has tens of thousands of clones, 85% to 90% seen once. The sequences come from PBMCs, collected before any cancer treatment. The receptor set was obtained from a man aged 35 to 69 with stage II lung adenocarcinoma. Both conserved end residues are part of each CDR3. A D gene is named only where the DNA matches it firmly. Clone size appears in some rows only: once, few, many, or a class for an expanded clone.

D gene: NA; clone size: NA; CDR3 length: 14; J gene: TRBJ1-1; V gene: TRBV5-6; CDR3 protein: CASSLGGTNTEAFF; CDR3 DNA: TGTGCCAGCAGCTTGGGGGGCACGAACACTGAAGCTTTCTTT
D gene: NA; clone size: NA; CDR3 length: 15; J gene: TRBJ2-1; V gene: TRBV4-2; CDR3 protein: CASSQDLVAYNEQFF; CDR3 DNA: TGTGCCAGCAGCCAAGATCTGGTTGCCTACAATGAGCAGTTCTTC
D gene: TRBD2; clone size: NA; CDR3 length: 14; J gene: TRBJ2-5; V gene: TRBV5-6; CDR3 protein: CASSWIAGEETQYF; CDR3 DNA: TGTGCCAGCAGCTGGATAGCGGGGGAAGAGACCCAGTACTTC
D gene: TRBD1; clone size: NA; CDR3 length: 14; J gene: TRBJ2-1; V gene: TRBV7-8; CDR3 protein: CASSSPDRGNEQFF; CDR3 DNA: TGTGCCAGCAGCTCTCCGGACAGGGGGAATGAGCAGTTCTTC
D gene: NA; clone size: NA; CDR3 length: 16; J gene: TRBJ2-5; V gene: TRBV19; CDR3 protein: CASSRYPRALQETQYF; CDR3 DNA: TGTGCCAGTAGTAGGTACCCGCGGGCACTCCAAGAGACCCAGTACTTC
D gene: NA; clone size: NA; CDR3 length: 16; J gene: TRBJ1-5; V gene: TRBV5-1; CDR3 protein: CASSPRPTGNNQPQHF; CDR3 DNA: TGCGCCAGCAGCCCCCGCCCTACAGGAAACAATCAGCCCCAGCATTTT
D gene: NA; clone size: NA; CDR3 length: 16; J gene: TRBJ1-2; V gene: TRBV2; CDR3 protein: CASRGVSLYQPYGYTF; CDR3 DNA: TGTGCCAGCAGGGGAGTAAGCTTATACCAGCCATATGGCTACACCTTC
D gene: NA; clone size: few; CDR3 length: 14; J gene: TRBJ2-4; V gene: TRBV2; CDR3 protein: CASSERGWGNIQYF; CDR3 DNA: TGTGCCAGCAGTGAACGTGGGTGGGGGAACATTCAGTACTTC
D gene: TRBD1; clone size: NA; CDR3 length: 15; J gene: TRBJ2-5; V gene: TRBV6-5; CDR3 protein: CASSKRQGALETQYF; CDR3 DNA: TGTGCCAGCAGCAAGAGACAGGGGGCTTTGGAGACCCAGTACTTC
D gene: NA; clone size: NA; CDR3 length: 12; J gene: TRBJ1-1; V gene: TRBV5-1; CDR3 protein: CASSLKDTEAFF; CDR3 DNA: TGCGCCAGCAGCTTGAAGGACACTGAAGCTTTCTTT
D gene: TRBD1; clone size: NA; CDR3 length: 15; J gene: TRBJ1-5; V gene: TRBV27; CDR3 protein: CASSFRTGGNQPQHF; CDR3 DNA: TGTGCCAGCAGTTTTAGGACAGGGGGCAATCAGCCCCAGCATTTT
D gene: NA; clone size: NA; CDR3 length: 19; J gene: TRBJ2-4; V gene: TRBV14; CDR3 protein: CASSQEAGRERWDKNIQYF; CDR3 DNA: TGTGCCAGCAGCCAAGAAGCAGGGCGAGAACGGTGGGACAAAAACATTCAGTACTTC
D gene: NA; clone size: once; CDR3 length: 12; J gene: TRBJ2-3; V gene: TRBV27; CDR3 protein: CASRSTGDTQYF; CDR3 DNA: TGTGCCAGCAGGTCAACGGGGGATACGCAGTATTTT
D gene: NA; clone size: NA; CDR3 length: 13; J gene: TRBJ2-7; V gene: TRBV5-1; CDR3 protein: CASSPQGLYEQYF; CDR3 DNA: TGCGCCAGCAGCCCCCAGGGGCTCTACGAGCAGTACTTC
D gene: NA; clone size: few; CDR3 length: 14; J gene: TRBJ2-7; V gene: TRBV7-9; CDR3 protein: CASSPSRGANEQYF; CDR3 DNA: TGTGCCAGCAGCCCATCCCGGGGGGCTAACGAGCAGTACTTC
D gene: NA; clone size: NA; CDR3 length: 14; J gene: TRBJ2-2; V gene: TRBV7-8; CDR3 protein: CASSLALPLGAPFF; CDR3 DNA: TGTGCCAGCAGCTTAGCACTTCCACTAGGCGCGCCGTTTTTT
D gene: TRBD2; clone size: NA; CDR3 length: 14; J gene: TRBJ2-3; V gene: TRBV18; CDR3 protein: CASSQAGVTDTQYF; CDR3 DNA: TGTGCCAGCTCACAAGCGGGGGTAACGGATACGCAGTATTTT
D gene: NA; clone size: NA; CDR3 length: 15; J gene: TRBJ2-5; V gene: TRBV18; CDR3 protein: CASSPISGVQETQYF; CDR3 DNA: TGTGCCAGCTCACCGATATCCGGGGTCCAAGAGACCCAGTACTTC
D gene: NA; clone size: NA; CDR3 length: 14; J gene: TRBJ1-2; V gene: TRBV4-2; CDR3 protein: CASSQGPRGYGYTF; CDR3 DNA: TGTGCCAGCAGCCAAGGGCCCCGCGGATATGGCTACACCTTC
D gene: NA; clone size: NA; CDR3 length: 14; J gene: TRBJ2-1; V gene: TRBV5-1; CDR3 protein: CASSLERAYNEQFF; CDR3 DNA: TGCGCCAGCAGCTTGGAACGCGCCTACAATGAGCAGTTCTTC
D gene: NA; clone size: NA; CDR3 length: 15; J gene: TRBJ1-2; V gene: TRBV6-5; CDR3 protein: CASSLTGTLNNGYTF; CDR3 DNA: TGTGCCAGCAGTTTAACCGGGACACTGAACAATGGCTACACCTTC
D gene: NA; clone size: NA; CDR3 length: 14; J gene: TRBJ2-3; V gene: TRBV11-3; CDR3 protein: CASSSGTSTDTQYF; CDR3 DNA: TGTGCCAGCAGCTCCGGGACTTCCACAGATACGCAGTATTTT
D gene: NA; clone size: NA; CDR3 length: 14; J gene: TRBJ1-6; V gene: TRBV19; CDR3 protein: CASNPRGSNSPLHF; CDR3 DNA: TGTGCCAGTAACCCCAGGGGTTCTAATTCACCCCTCCACTTT
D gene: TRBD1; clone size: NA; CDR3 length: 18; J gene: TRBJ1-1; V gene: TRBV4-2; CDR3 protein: CASSQGGGTGAWNTEAFF; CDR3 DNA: TGTGCCAGCAGCCAAGGCGGAGGGACAGGGGCCTGGAACACTGAAGCTTTCTTT
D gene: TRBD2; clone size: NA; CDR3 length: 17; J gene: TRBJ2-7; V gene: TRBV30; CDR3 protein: CAWSRTSGALEGYEQYF; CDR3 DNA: TGTGCCTGGAGCCGGACTAGCGGGGCTTTGGAGGGATACGAGCAGTACTTC
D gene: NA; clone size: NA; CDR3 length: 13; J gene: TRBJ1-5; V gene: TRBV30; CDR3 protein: CAWSVGFYQPQHF; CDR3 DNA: TGTGCCTGGAGTGTCGGGTTTTATCAGCCCCAGCATTTT
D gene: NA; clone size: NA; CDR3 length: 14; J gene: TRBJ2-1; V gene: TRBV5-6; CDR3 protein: CASLQGPSMGEQFF; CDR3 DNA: TGTGCCAGCCTGCAAGGCCCCTCGATGGGTGAGCAGTTCTTC
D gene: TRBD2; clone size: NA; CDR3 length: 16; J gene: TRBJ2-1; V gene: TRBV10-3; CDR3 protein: CAISEGAGATYSEQFF; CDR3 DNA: TGTGCCATCAGTGAGGGAGCGGGGGCCACGTACAGTGAGCAGTTCTTC
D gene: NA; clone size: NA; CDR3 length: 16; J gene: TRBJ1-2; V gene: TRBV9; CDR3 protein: CASSGISGTIRTGYTF; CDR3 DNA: TGTGCCAGCAGCGGTATTAGCGGGACAATTCGTACCGGCTACACCTTC
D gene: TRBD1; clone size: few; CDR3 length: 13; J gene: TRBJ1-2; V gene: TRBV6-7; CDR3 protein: CASSYATGGGYTF; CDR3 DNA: TGTGCCAGCAGTTACGCCACAGGGGGCGGCTACACCTTC
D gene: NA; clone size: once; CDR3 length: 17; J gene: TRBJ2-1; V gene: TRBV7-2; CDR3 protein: CASSSRRPGAPNNEQFF; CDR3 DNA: TGTGCCAGCAGCTCCAGGCGCCCGGGGGCCCCAAACAATGAGCAGTTCTTC
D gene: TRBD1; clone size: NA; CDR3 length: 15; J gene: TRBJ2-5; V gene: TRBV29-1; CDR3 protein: CSAGGQGFPVETQYF; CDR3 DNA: TGCAGCGCTGGGGGACAGGGTTTCCCTGTAGAGACCCAGTACTTC
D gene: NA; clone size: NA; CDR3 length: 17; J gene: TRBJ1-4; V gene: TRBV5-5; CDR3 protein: CASSLGIPGAPNEKLFF; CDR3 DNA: TGTGCCAGCAGCTTGGGCATCCCAGGGGCGCCTAATGAAAAACTGTTTTTT
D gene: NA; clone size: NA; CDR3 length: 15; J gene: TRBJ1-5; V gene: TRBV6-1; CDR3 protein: CASSENTIGNQPQHF; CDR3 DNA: TGTGCCAGCAGTGAAAACACCATAGGCAATCAGCCCCAGCATTTT
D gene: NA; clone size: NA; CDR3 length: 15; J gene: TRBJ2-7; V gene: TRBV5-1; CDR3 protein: CASTDSVAGFYEQYF; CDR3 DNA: TGCGCCAGCACAGACTCGGTGGCAGGGTTCTACGAGCAGTACTTC
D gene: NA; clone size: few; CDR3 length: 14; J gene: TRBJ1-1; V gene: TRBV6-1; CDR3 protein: CASSSMNSNTEAFF; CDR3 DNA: TGTGCCAGCAGTTCGATGAACAGTAACACTGAAGCTTTCTTT
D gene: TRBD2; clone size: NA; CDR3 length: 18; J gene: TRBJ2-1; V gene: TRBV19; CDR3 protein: CASSIGTSGGLTYNEQFF; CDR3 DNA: TGTGCCAGTAGTATTGGTACTAGCGGGGGGCTCACCTACAATGAGCAGTTCTTC
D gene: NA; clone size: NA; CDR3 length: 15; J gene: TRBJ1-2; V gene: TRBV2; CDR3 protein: CASRGPSTGTRGYTF; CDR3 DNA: TGTGCCAGCAGGGGCCCCTCTACAGGGACGAGGGGCTACACCTTC
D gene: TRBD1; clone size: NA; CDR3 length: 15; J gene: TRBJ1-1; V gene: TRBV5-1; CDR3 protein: CASSQGTGKNTEAFF; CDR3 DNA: TGCGCCAGCAGCCAAGGGACAGGGAAGAACACTGAAGCTTTCTTT
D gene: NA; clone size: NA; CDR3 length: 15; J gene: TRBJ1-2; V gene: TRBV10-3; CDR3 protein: CAISALTPGSYGYTF; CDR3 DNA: TGTGCCATCAGTGCGCTTACCCCGGGGAGTTATGGCTACACCTTC
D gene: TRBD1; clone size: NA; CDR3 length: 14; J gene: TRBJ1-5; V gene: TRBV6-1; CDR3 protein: CASTADRGNQPQHF; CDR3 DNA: TGTGCCAGCACCGCGGACAGGGGCAATCAGCCCCAGCATTTT
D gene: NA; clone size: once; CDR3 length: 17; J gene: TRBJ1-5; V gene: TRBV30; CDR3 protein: CAWSPNRAPYSNQPQHF; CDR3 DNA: TGTGCCTGGAGTCCCAACAGGGCACCCTATAGCAATCAGCCCCAGCATTTT
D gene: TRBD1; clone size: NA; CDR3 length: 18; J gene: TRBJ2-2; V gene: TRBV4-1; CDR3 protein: CASSHDRTGPAGTGELFF; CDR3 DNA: TGCGCCAGCAGCCATGACCGGACAGGCCCGGCGGGCACCGGGGAGCTGTTTTTT
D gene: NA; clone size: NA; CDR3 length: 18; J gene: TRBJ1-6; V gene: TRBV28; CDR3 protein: CASSPSRTLSSYNSPLHF; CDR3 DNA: TGTGCCAGCAGCCCCTCCAGGACCCTCAGCTCCTATAATTCACCCCTCCACTTT